This TCR beta chain was documented in a study of T cell clusters in autoimmune cytopenias. Findings and caveats of the study: The T cell clusters came from computational analysis alone and lack functional validation.

One tube held mixed TRB-A and TRB-B primer pools for touch-down PCR. TCRdb reprocessed the multiplex PCR reads; each CDR3 protein has one entry and no DNA is given. Its clone listing holds 5,500 to 6,000 distinct CDR3 sequences. About 37,500 genome equivalents of blood DNA were amplified for TRB. Remarks on this clonotype: Its cognate antigen is unknown.

CDR3 length: 15 residues. Germline CDR1 is MNHEY and CDR2 is SVGAGI. The sample also formed part of further work on T cell repertoires in aging, cancer and after chemotherapy. That report adds: Clear clonal overlap appeared across healthy donor samples taken over several months to years. No conclusions about immunological memory after chemotherapy can be drawn from the repertoire data.

The receptor's source is a human donor in good health. The chain employs TRBV6-5 and TRBJ2-4; there is no DNA to check the TCRdb D call of TRBD1. The source material was peripheral blood. The CDR3: CASTPGGSVFNIQYF.